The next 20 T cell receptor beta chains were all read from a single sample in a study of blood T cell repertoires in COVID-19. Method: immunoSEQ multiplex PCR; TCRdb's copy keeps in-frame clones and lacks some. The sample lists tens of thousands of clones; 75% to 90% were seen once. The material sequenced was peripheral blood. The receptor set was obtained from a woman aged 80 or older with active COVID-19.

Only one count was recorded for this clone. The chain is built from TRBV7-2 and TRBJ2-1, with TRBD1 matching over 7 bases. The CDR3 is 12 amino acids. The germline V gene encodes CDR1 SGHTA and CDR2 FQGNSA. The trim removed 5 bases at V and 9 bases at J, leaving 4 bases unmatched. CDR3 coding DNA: TGTGCCAGCAGCGTCCCAGGGGGTGAGCAGTTCTTC. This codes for CASSVPGGEQFF.

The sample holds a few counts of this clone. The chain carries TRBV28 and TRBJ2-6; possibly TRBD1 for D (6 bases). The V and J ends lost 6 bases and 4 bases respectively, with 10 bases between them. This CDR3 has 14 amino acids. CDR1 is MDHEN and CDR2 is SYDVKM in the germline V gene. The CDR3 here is CASSYRVGANVLTF. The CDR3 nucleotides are TGTGCCAGCAGCTACAGGGTCGGGGCCAACGTCCTGACTTTC.

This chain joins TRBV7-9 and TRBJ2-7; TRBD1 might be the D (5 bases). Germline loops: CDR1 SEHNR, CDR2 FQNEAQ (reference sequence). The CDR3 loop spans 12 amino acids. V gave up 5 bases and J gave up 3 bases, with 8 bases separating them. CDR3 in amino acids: CASSKDSYEQYF. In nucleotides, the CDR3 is TGTGCCAGCAGCAAAGACAGCTACGAGCAGTACTTC.

The CDR3 protein is CATSVEGEQYF. The CDR3 region has the DNA TGTGCCACCTCGGTGGAGGGGGAGCAGTACTTC. The chain combines TRBV24-1 with TRBJ2-7; D may be TRBD2 (6 bases). The CDR3 extends over 11 amino acids. Trimming removed 9 bases from V and 7 bases from J, with 12 bases in between. Germline CDR1 reads KGHDR; CDR2 reads SFDVKD.

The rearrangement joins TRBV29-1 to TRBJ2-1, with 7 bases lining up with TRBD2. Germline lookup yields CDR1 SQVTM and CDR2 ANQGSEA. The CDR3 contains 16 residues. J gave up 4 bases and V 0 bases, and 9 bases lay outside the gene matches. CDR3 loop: CSVEEGGPRQYNEQFF. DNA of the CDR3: TGCAGCGTTGAAGAGGGAGGGCCCCGACAATACAATGAGCAGTTCTTC.

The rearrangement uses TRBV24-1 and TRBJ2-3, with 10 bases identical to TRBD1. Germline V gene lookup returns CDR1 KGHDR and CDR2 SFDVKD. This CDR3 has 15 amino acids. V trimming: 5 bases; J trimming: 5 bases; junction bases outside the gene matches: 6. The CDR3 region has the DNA TGTGCCACCAGTGTACAGGACAGGGGGATAGATACGCAGTATTTT. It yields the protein CATSVQDRGIDTQYF.

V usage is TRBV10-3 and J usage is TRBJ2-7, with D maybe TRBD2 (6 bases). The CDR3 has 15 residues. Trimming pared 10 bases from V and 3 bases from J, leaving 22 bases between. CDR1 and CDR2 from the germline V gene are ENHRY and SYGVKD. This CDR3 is CATKTPGGVGYEQYF. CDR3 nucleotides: TGTGCCACCAAAACCCCCGGAGGGGTCGGCTACGAGCAGTACTTC.

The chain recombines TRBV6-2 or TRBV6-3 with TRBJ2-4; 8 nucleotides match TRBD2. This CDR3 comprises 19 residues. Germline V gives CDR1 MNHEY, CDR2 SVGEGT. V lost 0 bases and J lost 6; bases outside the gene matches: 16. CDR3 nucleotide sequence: TGTGCCAGCAGTTACTCCACGACTAGCGCTCCCCTCAGGAGAAACATTCAGTACTTC. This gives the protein CASSYSTTSAPLRRNIQYF.

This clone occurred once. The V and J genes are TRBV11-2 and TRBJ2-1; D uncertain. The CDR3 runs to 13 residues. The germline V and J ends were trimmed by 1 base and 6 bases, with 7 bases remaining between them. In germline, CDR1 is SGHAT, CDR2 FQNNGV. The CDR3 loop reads CASSLGLLNEQFF. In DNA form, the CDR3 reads TGTGCCAGCAGCTTAGGTCTCCTCAATGAGCAGTTCTTC.

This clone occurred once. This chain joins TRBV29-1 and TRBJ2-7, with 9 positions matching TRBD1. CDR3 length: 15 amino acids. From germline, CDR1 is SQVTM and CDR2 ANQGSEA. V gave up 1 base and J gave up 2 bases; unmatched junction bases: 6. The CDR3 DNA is TGCAGCGTTGAAGCCTCCGGGACAGGGACCTACGAGCAGTACTTC. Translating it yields CSVEASGTGTYEQYF.

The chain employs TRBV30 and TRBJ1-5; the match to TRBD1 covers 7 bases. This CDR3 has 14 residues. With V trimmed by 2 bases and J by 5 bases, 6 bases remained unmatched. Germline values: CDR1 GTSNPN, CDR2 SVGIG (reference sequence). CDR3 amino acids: CAWSRDSSDQPQHF. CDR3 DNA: TGTGCCTGGAGTCGGGACAGTTCGGATCAGCCCCAGCATTTT.

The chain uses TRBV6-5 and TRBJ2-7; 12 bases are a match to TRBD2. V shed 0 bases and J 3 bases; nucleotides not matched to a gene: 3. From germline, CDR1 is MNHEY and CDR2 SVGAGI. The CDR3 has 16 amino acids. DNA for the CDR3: TGTGCCAGCAGTTACTCGACTAGCGGGAGTAACTACGAGCAGTACTTC. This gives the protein CASSYSTSGSNYEQYF.

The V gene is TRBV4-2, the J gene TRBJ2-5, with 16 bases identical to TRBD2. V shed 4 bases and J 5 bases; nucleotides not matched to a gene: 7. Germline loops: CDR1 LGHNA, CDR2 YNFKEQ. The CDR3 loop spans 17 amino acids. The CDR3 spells CASSPGTSGRAGETQYF. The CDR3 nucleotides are TGTGCCAGCAGCCCCGGGACTAGCGGGAGGGCGGGGGAGACCCAGTACTTC.

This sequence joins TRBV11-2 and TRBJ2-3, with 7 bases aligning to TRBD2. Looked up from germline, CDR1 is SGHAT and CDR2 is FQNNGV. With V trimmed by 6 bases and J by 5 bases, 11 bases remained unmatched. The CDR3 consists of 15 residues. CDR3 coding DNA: TGTGCCAGCAGGAAGCCGGGACGGGGGGAAGATACGCAGTATTTT. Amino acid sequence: CASRKPGRGEDTQYF. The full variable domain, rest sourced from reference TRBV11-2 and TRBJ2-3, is EAGVAQSPRYKIIEKRQSVAFWCNPISGHATLYWYQQILGQGPKLLIQFQNNGVVDDSQLPKDRFSAERLKGVDSTLKIQPAKLEDSAVYLCASRKPGRGEDTQYFGPGTRLTVL.

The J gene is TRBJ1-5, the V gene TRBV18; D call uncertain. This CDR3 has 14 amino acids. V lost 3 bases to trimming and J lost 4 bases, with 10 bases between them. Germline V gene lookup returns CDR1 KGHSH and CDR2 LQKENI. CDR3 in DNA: TGTGCCAGCTCACCGACCAGGAATAATCAGCCCCAGCATTTT. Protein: CASSPTRNNQPQHF.

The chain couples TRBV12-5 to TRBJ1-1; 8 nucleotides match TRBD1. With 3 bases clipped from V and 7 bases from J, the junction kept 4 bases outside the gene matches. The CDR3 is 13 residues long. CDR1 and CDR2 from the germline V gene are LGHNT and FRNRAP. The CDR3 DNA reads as TGTGCTAGTGGTTTTGTAGGGACAGGTGAAGCTTTCTTT. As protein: CASGFVGTGEAFF.

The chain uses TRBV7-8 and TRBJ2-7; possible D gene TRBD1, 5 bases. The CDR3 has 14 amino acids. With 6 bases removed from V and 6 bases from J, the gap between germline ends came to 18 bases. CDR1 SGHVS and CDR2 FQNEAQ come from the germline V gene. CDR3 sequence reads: CASSSDRIAAEQYF. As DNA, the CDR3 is TGTGCCAGCAGTTCCGACAGAATTGCCGCCGAGCAGTACTTC.

The CDR3 is CSVLSGETYNEQFF. CDR3 coding DNA: TGCAGCGTACTCTCAGGGGAGACCTACAATGAGCAGTTCTTC. The chain carries TRBV29-1 and TRBJ2-1, with D maybe TRBD1 (6 bases). There are 14 residues in the CDR3. Per the germline V gene, CDR1 is SQVTM and CDR2 is ANQGSEA. The V end was cut by 6 bases, the J end by 2 bases, with 14 bases between.

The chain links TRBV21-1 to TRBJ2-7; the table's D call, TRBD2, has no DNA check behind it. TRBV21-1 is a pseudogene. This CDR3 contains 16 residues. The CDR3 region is CAQARRAGGSSYEQYF. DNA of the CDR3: TGTGCCCAAGCACGGAGAGCGGGCGGTAGCTCCTACGAGCAGTACTTC.

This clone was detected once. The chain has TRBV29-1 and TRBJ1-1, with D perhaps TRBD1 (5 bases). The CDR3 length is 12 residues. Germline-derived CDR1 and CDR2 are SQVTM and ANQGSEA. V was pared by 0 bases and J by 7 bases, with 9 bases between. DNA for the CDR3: TGCAGCGTTGAAGATAGGAGGGGTGAAGCTTTCTTT. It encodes CSVEDRRGEAFF.